Sequencing of this T cell receptor (beta chain) was carried out in a study of blood T cell repertoires in COVID-19. Across the whole study: Sample material is recorded as cDNA or gDNA derived from T cells, B-cell-depleted T cells, or PBMCs.

The germline gives CDR1 MNHEY, CDR2 SMNVEV (reference sequence). V shed 2 bases and J shed 3 bases, with 13 bases lying between them. The CDR3 loop spans 16 amino acids. Authors' analysis steps: Estimated nucleated cell counts came from reference gene primer amplification. The table came from immunoSEQ multiplex PCR; TCRdb's copy has only in-frame clones and leaves some out. V, J and clone size reflect that table, while D and trimming were determined from the DNA. The sample holds about 260,000 clones, roughly 86% seen once. This TCR was sampled from a man aged 35-49 years who had recovered from COVID-19. The V call is TRBV27, the J call TRBJ2-2, with D possibly TRBD1 on 5 matching bases. Sequenced sample: peripheral blood. As DNA, the CDR3 is TGTGCCAGCAGTTTAATGGCAGGGCGAGACACCGGGGAGCTGTTTTTT. Translating it yields CASSLMAGRDTGELFF.